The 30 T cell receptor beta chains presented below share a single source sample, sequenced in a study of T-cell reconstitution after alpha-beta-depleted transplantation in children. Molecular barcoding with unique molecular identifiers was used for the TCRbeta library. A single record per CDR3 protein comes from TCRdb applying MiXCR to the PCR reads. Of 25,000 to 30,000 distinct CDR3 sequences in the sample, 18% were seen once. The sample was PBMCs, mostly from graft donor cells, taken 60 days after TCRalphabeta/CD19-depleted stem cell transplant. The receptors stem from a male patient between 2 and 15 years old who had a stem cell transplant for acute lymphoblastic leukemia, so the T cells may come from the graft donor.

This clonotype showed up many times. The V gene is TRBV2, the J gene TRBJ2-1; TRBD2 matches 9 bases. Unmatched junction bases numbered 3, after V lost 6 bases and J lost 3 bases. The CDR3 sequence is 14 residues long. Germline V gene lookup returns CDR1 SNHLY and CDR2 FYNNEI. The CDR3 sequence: CASRVAGDYNEQFF. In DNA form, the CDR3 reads TGTGCCAGCAGGGTAGCGGGGGACTACAATGAGCAGTTCTTC.

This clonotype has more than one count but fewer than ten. DNA of the CDR3: TGTGCCAGCGCCCGGTCAGGGGGGGCGGAGACCCAGTACTTC. Protein: CASARSGGAETQYF. The chain joins TRBV25-1 to TRBJ2-5, with D perhaps matching TRBD1 or TRBD2 (7 bases each). The CDR3 runs 14 residues. Germline CDR1 reads MGHDK; CDR2 reads SYGVNS. Trimming took 8 bases from V and 5 from J, leaving 18 bases between them.

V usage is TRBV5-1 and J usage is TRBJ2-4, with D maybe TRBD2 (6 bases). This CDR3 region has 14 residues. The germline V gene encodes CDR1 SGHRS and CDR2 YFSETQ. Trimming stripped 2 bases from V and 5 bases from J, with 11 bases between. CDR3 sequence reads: CASSFGRHENIQYF. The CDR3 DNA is TGCGCCAGCAGCTTTGGGAGGCACGAAAACATTCAGTACTTC. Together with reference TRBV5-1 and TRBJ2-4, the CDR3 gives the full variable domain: KAGVTQTPRYLIKTRGQQVTLSCSPISGHRSVSWYQQTPGQGLQFLFEYFSETQRNKGNFPGRFSGRQFSNSRSEMNVSTLELGDSALYLCASSFGRHENIQYFGAGTRLSVL.

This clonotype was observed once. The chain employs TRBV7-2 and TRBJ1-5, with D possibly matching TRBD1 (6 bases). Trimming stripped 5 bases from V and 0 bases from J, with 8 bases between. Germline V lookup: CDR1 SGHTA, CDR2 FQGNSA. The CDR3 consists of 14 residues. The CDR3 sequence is CASSPDSSNQPQHF. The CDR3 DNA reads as TGTGCCAGCAGCCCGGACAGTAGCAATCAGCCCCAGCATTTT. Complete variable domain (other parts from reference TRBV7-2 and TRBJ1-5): GAGVSQSPSNKVTEKGKDVELRCDPISGHTALYWYRQSLGQGLEFLIYFQGNSAPDKSGLPSDRFSAERTGGSVSTLTIQRTQQEDSAVYLCASSPDSSNQPQHFGDGTRLSIL.

CDR3 DNA sequence: TGTGCCAGCAGCTCGATGGCAGCGGGGGCGACAGATACGCAGTATTTT. Translation gives CASSSMAAGATDTQYF. V and J are TRBV11-1 and TRBJ2-3; 8 nucleotides match TRBD2. The V and J ends lost 4 bases and 3 bases, in that order; junction bases with no gene match: 9. CDR1 is SGHAT and CDR2 is FQDESV in the germline V gene (reference sequence). This CDR3 spans 16 amino acids.

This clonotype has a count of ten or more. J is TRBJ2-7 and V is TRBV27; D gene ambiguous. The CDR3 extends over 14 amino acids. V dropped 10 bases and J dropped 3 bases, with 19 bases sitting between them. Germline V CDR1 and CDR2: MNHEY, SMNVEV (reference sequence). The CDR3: CATAVGRWSYEQYF. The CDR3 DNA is TGTGCCACCGCGGTGGGCAGGTGGAGCTACGAGCAGTACTTC.

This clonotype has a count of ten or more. The DNA of the CDR3 is TGTGCCAGCAGCTTAACTAGTAACCCAGGCGAGCAGTACTTC. Translating it yields CASSLTSNPGEQYF. The V gene is TRBV5-5, the J gene TRBJ2-7; TRBD2 is a possible D gene (5 bases). CDR3 length: 14 amino acids. V was trimmed by 2 bases and J by 6 bases, leaving 15 bases between them. The germline gives CDR1 SGHKS, CDR2 YYEKEE (reference sequence). The complete variable domain, with remaining parts taken from reference TRBV5-5 and TRBJ2-7, reads DAGVTQSPTHLIKTRGQQVTLRCSPISGHKSVSWYQQVLGQGPQFIFQYYEKEERGRGNFPDRFSARQFPNYSSELNVNALLLGDSALYLCASSLTSNPGEQYFGPGTRLTVT.

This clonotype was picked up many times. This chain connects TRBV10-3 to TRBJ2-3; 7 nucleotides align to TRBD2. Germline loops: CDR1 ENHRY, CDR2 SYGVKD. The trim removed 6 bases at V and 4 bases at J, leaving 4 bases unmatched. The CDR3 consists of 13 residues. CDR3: CAISPAGADTQYF. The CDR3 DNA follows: TGTGCCATCAGCCCGGCGGGGGCAGATACGCAGTATTTT.

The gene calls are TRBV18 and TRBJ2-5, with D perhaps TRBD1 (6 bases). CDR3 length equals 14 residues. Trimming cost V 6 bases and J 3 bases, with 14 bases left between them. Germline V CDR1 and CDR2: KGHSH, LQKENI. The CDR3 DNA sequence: TGTGCCAGCTCCTCGGACAGCAAGAAAGAGACCCAGTACTTC. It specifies CASSSDSKKETQYF.

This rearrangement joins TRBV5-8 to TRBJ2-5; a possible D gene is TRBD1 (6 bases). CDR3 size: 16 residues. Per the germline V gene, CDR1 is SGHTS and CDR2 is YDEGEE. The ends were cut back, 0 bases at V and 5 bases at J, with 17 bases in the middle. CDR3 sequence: CASSLAAPGVQETQYF. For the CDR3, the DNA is TGTGCCAGCAGCTTGGCGGCCCCAGGGGTGCAGGAGACCCAGTACTTC.

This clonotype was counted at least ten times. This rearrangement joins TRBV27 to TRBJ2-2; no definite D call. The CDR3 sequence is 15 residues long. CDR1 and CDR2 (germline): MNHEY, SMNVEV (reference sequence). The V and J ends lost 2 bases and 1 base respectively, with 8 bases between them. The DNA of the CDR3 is TGTGCCAGCAGTTTAAGGTGGCGGAACACCGGGGAGCTGTTTTTT. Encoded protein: CASSLRWRNTGELFF.

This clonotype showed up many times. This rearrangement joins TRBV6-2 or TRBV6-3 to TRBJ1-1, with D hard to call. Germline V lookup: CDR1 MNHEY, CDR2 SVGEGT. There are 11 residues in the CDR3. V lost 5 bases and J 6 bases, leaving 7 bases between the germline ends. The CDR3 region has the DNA TGTGCCAGCAGTAATCGAGCTGAAGCTTTCTTT. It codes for CASSNRAEAFF.

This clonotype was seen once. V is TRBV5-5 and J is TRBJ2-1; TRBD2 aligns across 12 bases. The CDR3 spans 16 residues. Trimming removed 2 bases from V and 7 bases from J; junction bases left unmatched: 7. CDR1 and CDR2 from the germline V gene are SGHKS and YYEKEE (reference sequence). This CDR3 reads CASSFGRLAGGNEQFF. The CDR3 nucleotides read TGTGCCAGCAGCTTTGGGAGGCTAGCGGGAGGGAATGAGCAGTTCTTC.

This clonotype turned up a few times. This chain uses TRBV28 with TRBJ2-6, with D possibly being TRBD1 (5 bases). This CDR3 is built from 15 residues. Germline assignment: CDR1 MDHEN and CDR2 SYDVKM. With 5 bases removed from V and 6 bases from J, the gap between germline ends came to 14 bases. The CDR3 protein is CASSGHGLSANVLTF. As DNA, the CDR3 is TGTGCCAGCAGTGGACACGGGCTTTCGGCCAACGTCCTGACTTTC.

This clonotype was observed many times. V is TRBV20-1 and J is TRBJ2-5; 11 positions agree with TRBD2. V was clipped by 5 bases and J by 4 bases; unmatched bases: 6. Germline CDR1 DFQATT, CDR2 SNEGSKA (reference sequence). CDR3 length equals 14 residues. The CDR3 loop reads CSAPSGGSGETQYF. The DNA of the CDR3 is TGCAGTGCTCCTAGCGGGGGGTCGGGAGAGACCCAGTACTTC.

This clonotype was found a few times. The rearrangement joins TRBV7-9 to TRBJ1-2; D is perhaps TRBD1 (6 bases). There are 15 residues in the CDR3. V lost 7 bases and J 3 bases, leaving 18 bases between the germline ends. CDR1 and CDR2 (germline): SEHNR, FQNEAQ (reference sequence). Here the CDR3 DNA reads TGTGCCAGCACCCTAGGGGGGCTTTCGGACTATGGCTACACCTTC. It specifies CASTLGGLSDYGYTF.

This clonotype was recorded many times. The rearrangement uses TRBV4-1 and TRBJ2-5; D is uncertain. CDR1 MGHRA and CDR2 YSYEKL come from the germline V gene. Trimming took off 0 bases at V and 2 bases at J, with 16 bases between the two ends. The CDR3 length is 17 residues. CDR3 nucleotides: TGCGCCAGCAGCCAAGATGGGGTTGGGGAACCTCAAGAGACCCAGTACTTC. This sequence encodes CASSQDGVGEPQETQYF.

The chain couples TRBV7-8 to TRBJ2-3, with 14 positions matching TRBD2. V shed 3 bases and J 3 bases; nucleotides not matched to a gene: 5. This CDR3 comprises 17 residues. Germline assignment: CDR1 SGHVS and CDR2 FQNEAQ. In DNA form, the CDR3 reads TGTGCCAGCAGCTTTAGACTAGCGGGGGGGCCGACAGATACGCAGTATTTT. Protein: CASSFRLAGGPTDTQYF. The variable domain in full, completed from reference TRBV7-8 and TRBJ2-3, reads GAGVSQSPRYKVAKRGQDVALRCDPISGHVSLFWYQQALGQGPEFLTYFQNEAQLDKSGLPSDRFFAERPEGSVSTLKIQRTQQEDSAVYLCASSFRLAGGPTDTQYFGPGTRLTVL.

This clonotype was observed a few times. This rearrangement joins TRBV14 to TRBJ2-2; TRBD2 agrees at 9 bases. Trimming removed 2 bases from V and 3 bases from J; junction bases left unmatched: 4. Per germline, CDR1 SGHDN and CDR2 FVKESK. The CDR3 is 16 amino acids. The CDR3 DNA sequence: TGTGCCAGCAGCCAAAAGCGGGGGGTCCACACCGGGGAGCTGTTTTTT. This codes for CASSQKRGVHTGELFF.

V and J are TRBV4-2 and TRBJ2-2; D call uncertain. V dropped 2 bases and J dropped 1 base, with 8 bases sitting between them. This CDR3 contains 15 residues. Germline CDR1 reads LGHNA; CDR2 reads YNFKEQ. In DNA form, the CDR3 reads TGTGCCAGCAGCCAATTCGAGCGGAACACCGGGGAGCTGTTTTTT. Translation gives CASSQFERNTGELFF.

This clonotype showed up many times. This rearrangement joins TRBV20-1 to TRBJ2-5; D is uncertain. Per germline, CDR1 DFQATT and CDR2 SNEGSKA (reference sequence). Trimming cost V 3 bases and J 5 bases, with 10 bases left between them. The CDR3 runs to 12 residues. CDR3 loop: CSASSSTETQYF. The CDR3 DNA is TGCAGTGCTAGCTCAAGCACGGAGACCCAGTACTTC.

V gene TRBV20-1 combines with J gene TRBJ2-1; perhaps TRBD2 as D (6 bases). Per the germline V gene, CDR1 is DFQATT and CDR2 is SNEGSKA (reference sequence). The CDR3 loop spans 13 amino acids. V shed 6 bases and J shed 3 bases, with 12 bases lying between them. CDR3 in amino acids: CSATVGGYNEQFF. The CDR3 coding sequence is TGCAGTGCCACAGTCGGGGGCTACAATGAGCAGTTCTTC.

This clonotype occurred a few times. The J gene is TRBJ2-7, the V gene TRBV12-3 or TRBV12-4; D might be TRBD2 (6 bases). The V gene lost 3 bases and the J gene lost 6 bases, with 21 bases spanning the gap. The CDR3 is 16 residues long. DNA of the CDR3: TGTGCCAGCAGTTTTGCCCCGGGACTCGATAGTCGCGAGCAGTACTTC. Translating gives CASSFAPGLDSREQYF.

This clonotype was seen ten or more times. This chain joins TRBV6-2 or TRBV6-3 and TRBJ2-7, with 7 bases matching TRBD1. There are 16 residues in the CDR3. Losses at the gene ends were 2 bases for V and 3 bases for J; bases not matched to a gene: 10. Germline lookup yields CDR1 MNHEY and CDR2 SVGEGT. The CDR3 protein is CASSYRDRAFFYEQYF. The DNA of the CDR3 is TGTGCCAGCAGTTACCGCGACAGGGCATTTTTCTACGAGCAGTACTTC.

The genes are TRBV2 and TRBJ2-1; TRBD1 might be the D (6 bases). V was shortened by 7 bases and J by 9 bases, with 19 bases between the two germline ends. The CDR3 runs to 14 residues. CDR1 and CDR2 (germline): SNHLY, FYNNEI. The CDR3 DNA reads TGTGCCAGCACTTGGGGGCTAGCTACTAGTGAGCAGTTCTTC. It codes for CASTWGLATSEQFF.

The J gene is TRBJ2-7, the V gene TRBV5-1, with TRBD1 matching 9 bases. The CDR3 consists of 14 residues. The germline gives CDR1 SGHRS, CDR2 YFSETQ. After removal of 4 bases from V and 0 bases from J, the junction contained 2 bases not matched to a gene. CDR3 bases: TGCGCCAGCAGCGACAGGGGGGACTCCTACGAGCAGTACTTC. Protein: CASSDRGDSYEQYF. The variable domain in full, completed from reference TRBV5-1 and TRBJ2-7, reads KAGVTQTPRYLIKTRGQQVTLSCSPISGHRSVSWYQQTPGQGLQFLFEYFSETQRNKGNFPGRFSGRQFSNSRSEMNVSTLELGDSALYLCASSDRGDSYEQYFGPGTRLTVT.

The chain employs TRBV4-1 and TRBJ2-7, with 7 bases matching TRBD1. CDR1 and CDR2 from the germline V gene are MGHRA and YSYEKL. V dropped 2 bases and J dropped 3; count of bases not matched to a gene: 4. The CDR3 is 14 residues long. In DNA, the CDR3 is TGCGCCAGCAGCCAACGGACAGGAGACTACGAGCAGTACTTC. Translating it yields CASSQRTGDYEQYF.

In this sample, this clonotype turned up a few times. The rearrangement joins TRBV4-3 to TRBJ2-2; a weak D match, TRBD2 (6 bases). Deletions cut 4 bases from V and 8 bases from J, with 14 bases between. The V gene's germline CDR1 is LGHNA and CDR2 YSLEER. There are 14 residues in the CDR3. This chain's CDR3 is CASSRGTEGGELFF. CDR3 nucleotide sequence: TGCGCCAGCAGCCGGGGGACTGAAGGAGGGGAGCTGTTTTTT.

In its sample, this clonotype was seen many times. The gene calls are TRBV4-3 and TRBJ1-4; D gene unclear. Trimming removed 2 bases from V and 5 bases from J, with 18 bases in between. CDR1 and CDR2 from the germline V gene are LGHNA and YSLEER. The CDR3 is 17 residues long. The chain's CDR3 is CASSQKWEGRKNEKLFF. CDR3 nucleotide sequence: TGCGCCAGCAGCCAAAAGTGGGAGGGAAGGAAAAATGAAAAACTGTTTTTT.

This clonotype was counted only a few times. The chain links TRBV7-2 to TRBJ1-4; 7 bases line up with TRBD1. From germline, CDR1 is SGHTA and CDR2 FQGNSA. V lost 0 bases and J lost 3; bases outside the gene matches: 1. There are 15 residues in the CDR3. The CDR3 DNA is TGTGCCAGCAGCTTAGCGACAGGGCCTAATGAAAAACTGTTTTTT. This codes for CASSLATGPNEKLFF.